One T cell receptor beta chain is described in this entry. Antigen specificity is unknown. Trimming cost V 2 bases and J 0 bases, with 8 bases left between them. CDR1 is SGHDT, CDR2 YYEEEE, per germline. This CDR3 has 14 amino acids. The time point denotes: blood 4 weeks post-SBRT, at nephrectomy. Treatment noted: 15 Gy SBRT to primary tumor, nephrectomy 4 weeks later. Nephrectomy followed 15 Gy stereotactic body radiation by 4 weeks. Clear cell pathology was present in this patient's renal cell carcinoma. The repertoire was sequenced with immunoSEQ multiplex PCR; TCRdb's copy has only in-frame clones and lacks some. The repertoire holds 150,000 to 200,000 clones, with approximately 90% as singletons. The record originates from a study of radiation and T cells in renal cell carcinoma. Notes on the study in general: Top tumor clonotypes rose in blood 2 weeks post-radiation, then contracted.

The TCR sequence derives from a woman between 50 and 59 years old with renal cell carcinoma. This material consisted of blood, taken from a patient whose treatment included radiotherapy and nephrectomy. The chain links TRBV5-6 to TRBJ1-2, with no clear D. The CDR3: CASSLIGSNYGYTF. In DNA form, the CDR3 reads TGTGCCAGCAGCTTAATTGGCTCTAACTATGGCTACACCTTC.